The clone carrying this T cell receptor (beta chain) appeared many times. Antigen: not known. There are 10 residues in the CDR3. V was clipped by 4 bases and J by 9 bases, with 7 bases between them. CDR1 is SQVTM and CDR2 is ANQGSEA in the germline V gene. The data stem from a study of CD8 T cells in ankylosing spondylitis. Molecular-barcoded quantitative 5'-RACE produced these TCR beta libraries. TCRdb passed the 5' RACE reads through MiXCR, listing each CDR3 protein once. The sample shows approximately 140,000 distinct CDR3 sequences, 7.5% to 9.5% of them seen only once. General study findings and limits: With a CD8+ phenotype, disease-linked clones were relatively rare in peripheral blood. Clones linked to disease were reported to show significant enrichment in matched ankylosing spondylitis synovial fluid.

The receptor was derived from a male donor with ankylosing spondylitis. The V call is TRBV29-1, the J call TRBJ2-1, with D perhaps assigned TRBD1 or TRBD2 (5 bases each). The sequenced material came from synovial fluid, either unsorted or a sorted T cell fraction (not recorded which). DNA of the CDR3: TGCAGCGTTGGGGGGAGTGAGCAGTTCTTC. Its protein product is CSVGGSEQFF.